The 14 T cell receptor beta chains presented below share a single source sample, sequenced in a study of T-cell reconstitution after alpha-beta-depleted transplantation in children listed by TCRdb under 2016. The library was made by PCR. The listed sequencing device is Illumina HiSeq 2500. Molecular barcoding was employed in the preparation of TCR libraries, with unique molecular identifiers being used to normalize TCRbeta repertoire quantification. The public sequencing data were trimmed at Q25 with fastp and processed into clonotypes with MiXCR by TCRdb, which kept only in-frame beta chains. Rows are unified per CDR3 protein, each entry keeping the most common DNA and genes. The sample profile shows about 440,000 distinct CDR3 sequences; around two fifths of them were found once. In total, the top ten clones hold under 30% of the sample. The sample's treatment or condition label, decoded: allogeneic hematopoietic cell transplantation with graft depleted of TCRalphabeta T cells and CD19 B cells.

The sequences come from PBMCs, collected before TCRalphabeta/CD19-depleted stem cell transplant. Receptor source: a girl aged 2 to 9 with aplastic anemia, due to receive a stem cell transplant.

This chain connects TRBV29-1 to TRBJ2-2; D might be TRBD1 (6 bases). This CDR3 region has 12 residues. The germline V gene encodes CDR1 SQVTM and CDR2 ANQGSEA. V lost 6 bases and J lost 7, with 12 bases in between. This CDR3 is CSVLQGYGELFF. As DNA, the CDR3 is TGCAGCGTGCTACAGGGATACGGGGAGCTGTTTTTT.

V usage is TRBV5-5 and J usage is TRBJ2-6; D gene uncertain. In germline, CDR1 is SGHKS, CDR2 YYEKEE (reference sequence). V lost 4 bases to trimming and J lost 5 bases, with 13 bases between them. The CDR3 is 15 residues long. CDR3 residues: CASSPDSQRANVLTF. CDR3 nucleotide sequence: TGTGCCAGCAGCCCCGACTCCCAAAGGGCCAACGTCCTGACTTTC.

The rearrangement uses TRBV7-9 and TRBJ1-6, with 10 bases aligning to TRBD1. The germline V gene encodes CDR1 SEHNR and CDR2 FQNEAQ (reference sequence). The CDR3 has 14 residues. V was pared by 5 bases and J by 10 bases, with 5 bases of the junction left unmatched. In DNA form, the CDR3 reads TGTGCCAGCAGCACCGGACAGGGGGACTCACCCCTCCACTTT. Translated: CASSTGQGDSPLHF.

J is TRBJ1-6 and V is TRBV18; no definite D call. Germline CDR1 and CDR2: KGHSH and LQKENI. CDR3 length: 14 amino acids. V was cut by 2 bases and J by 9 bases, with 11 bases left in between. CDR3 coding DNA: TGTGCCAGCTCACCAAACGGGGAAGGTTCACCCCTCCACTTT. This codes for CASSPNGEGSPLHF.

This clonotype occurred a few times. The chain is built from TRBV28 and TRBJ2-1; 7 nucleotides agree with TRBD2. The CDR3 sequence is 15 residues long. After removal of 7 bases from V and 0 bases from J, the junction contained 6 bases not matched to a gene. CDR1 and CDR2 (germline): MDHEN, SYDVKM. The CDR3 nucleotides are TGTGCCAGCACCCCCGGGGGGAGCTCCTACAATGAGCAGTTCTTC. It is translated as CASTPGGSSYNEQFF.

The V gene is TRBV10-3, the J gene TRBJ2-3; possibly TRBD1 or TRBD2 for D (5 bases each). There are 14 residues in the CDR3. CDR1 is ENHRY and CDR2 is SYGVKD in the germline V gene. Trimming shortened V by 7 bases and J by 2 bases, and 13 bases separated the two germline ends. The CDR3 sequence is CAITSRGATDTQYF. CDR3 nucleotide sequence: TGTGCCATCACAAGCCGGGGCGCCACAGATACGCAGTATTTT.

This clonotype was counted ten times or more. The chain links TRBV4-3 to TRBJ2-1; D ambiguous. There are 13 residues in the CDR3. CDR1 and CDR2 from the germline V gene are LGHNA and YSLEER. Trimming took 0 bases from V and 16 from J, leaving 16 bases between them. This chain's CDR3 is CASSQDFTTSRFF. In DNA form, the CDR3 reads TGCGCCAGCAGCCAAGATTTCACGACGTCCCGTTTCTTC.

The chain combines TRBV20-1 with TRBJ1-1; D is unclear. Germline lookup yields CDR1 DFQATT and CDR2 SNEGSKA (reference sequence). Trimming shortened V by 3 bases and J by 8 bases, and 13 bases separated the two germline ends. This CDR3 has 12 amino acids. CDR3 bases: TGCAGTGCTAGGAGAGAGACGTACGAAGCTTTCTTT. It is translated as CSARRETYEAFF.

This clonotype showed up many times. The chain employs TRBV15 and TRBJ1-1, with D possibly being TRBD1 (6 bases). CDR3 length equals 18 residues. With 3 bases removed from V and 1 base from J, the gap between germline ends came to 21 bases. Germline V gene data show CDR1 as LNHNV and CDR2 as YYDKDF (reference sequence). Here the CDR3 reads CATSRHGTGSRANTEAFF. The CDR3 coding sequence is TGTGCCACCAGCAGGCACGGTACAGGGTCTCGGGCGAACACTGAAGCTTTCTTT.

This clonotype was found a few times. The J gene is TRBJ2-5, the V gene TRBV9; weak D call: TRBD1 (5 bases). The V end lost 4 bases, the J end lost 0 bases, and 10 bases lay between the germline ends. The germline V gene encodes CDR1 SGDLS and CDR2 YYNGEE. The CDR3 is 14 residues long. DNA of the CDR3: TGTGCCAGCAGCACCTACAGGTACCAAGAGACCCAGTACTTC. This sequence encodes CASSTYRYQETQYF.

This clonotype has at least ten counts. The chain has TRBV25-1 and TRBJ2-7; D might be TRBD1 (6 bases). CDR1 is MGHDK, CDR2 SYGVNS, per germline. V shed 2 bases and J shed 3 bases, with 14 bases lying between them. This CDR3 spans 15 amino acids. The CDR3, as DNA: TGTGCCAGCAGTGAAGGACAGATCGGCCTCTACGAGCAGTACTTC. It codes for CASSEGQIGLYEQYF.

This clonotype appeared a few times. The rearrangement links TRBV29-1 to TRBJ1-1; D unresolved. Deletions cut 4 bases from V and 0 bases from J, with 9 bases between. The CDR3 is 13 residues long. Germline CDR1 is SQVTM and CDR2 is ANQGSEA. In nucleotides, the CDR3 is TGCAGCGTTGTCGACGGACTGAACACTGAAGCTTTCTTT. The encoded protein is CSVVDGLNTEAFF.

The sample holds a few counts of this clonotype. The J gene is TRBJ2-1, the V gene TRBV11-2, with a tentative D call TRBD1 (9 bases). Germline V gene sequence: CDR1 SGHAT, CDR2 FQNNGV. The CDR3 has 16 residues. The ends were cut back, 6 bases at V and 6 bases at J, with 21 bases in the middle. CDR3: CASRAPGGTGLNEQFF. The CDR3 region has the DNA TGTGCCAGCAGAGCTCCGGGGGGGACAGGGCTCAATGAGCAGTTCTTC.

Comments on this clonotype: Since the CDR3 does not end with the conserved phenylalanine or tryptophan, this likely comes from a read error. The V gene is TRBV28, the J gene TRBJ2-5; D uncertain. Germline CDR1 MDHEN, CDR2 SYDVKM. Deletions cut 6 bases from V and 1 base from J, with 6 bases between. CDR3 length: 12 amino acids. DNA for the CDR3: TGTGCCAGCAGAGCCTTCCAAGAGACCCAGTACTTG. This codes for CASRAFQETQYL.